The table lists the clone carrying this TCR beta chain with a count of one. RNA transcripts yielded amplified TCR beta CDR3 regions. An initial RT-PCR round employing HTBI primers preceded a second-round multiplex PCR. One entry per CDR3 protein results from TCRdb running MiXCR on the multiplex PCR reads. The data hold some 160,000 distinct CDR3 sequences, with roughly two fifths observed a single time. This sample was taken from a study of Graves' ophthalmopathy and Graves' hyperthyroidism. Each donor who had ophthalmopathy showed moderate-to-severe activity, a CAS of ≥3, a NOSPECS of ≥4, and a duration under 3 months. Input material: peripheral blood. The sequence derives from a man aged 25 to 40 with Graves' ophthalmopathy.

CDR3 sequence (DNA): TGTGCCAGCAGTGAAAGTGGGGTAGGCCGATCCTACGAGCAGTACTTC. As protein: CASSESGVGRSYEQYF. The rearrangement uses TRBV6-1 and TRBJ2-7; no clear D gene. This CDR3 is 16 amino acids long. Germline loops: CDR1 MNHNS, CDR2 SASEGT. The V gene lost 2 bases and the J gene lost 1 base, with 15 bases spanning the gap.